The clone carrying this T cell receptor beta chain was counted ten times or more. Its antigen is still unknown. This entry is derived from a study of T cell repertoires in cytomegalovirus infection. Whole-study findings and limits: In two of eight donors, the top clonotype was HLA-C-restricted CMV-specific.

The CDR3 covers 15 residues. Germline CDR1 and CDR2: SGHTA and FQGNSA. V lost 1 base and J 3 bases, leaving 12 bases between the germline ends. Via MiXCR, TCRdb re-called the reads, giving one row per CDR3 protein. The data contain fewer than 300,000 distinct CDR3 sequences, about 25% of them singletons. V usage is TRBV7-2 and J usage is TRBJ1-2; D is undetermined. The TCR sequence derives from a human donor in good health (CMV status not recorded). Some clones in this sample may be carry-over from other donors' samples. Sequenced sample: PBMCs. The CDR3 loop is CASSLERSLDYGYTF. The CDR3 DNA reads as TGTGCCAGCAGCTTAGAGAGATCGTTGGACTATGGCTACACCTTC.